The present T cell receptor beta chain was sequenced within a study of CD8 T cells in ankylosing spondylitis. Study-wide findings and caveats: What seemed typical of ankylosing spondylitis blood was a TCR beta motif built from several highly homologous variants. Reportedly, disease-linked clones are significantly enriched in ankylosing spondylitis patients' matched synovial fluid. With a CD8+ phenotype, disease-linked clones were relatively rare in peripheral blood.

TCR beta libraries were made by quantitative 5'-RACE with molecular barcodes. TCRdb independently ran MiXCR on the 5' RACE reads; one entry per CDR3 protein. This sample has roughly 120,000 distinct CDR3 sequences, with roughly 13% found just once. About this clonotype: Its antigen is not known.

Germline V gives CDR1 LNHDA, CDR2 SQIVND (reference sequence). V was shortened by 9 bases and J by 4 bases, with 12 bases between the two germline ends. The CDR3 covers 12 residues. The sequence was collected from a female donor with ankylosing spondylitis or in good health (not recorded which). The sample comprised blood, either unsorted or a sorted T cell fraction (not recorded which). V is TRBV19 and J is TRBJ1-1, with unresolved D. Written as DNA, the CDR3 is TGTGCCAGCGCCAGCGGGCTCACTGAAGCTTTCTTT. This codes for CASASGLTEAFF.